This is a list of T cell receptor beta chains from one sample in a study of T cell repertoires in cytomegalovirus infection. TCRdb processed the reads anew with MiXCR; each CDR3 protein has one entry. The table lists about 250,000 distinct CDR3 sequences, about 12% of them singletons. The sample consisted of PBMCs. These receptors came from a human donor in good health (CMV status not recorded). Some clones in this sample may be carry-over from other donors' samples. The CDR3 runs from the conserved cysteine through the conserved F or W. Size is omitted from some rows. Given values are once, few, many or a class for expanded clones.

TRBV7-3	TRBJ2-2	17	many	CASSSTGQGVNTGELFF
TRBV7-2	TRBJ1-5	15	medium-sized	CASSFVGTANQPQHF
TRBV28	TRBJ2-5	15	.	CASSLTGSGQETQYF
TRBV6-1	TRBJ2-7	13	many	CASSDLHTYEQYF
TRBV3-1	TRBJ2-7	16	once	CASSQGVAGGAYEQYF
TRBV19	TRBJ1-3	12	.	CASTYSGNTIYF
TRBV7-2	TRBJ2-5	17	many	CASSPGRSGTSEKTQYF
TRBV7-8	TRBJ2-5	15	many	CASSLAGEGQETQYF
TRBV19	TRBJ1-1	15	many	CASHRSLSQGTEAFF
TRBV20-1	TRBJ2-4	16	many	CSARAGTDIGKNIQYF
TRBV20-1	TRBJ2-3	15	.	CSARAFGGSTDTQYF
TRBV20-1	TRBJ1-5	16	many	CSALPIGGRGNQPQHF
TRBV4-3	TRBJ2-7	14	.	CVSSHTLDNGEQYF
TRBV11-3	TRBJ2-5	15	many	CASSPGLADQETQYF
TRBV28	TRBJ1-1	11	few	CATKTNTEAFF
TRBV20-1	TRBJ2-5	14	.	CSARDGGTSETQYF
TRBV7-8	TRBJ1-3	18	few	CASSLARSTARLGNTIYF
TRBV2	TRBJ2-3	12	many	CASRESTDTQYF
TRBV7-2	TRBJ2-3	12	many	CASSSWADTQYF
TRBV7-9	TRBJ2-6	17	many	CASSSGTDLPGANVLTF
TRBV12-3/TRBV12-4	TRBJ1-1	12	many	CASRTGFTEAFF
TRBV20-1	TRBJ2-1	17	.	CSANWGDWHFSYNEQFF
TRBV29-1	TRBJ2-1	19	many	CSVESGLGSRASPANEQFF
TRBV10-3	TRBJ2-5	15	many	CAISDPTSPGETQYF
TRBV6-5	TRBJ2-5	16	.	CASSYGRSPYQETQYF
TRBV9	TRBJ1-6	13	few	CASSALGEGPLHF
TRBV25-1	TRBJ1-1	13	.	CASSAAGQGPAFF
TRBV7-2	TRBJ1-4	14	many	CASSSTGGDEKLFF
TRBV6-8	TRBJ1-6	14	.	CASSYGQGNSPLHF
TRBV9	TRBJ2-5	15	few	CASSGLAGAWETQYF
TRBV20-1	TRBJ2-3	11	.	CSARPQDTQYF
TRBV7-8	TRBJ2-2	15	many	CASSKAGVGTGELFF
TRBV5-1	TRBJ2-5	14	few	CASSSGTWEETQYF
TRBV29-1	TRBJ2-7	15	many	CSVRMRGRTKDEQYF
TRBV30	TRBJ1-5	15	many	CAWSPGQGGNQPQHF
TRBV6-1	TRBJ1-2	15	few	CASSQTRAGGYGYTF
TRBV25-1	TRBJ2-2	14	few	CASSRQGAPGELFF
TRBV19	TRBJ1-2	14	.	CASSRNRDSYGYTF